The text below deals with one T cell receptor (beta chain). This specimen comes from a study of blood T cell repertoires in COVID-19. Background on the study: PBMCs, B-cell-depleted T cells, or T cells were the source of the cDNA or gDNA that made up the material.

Authors' data handling: Nucleated cell number was recorded as an estimate derived from reference gene primer amplification. Assay used: immunoSEQ multiplex PCR; TCRdb lists only in-frame clones, some missing. V and J calls and clone size are as listed in that table; D and trimming were resolved from the DNA. The sample includes 150,000 to 180,000 clones, 83% seen only once; the top ten take around 10%. CDR1 and CDR2 from the germline V gene are SGHKS and YYEKEE (reference sequence). The CDR3 runs to 15 residues. Trimming cost V 1 base and J 4 bases; bases outside gene matches: 7. This sequence originates from a woman aged 55-69 years with COVID-19, enrolled during active disease. The sequencing sample was made of peripheral blood. The rearrangement uses TRBV5-5 and TRBJ1-1, with 7 bases aligning to TRBD1. The CDR3 spells CASSLRQGGITEAFF. As DNA, the CDR3 is TGTGCCAGCAGCTTGCGACAGGGCGGAATCACTGAAGCTTTCTTT.